This T cell receptor (beta chain) derives from a study of blood T cell repertoires in COVID-19. Study at large: The study drew acute and convalescent COVID-19 samples from the United States, Italy and Spain. T cells, B-cell-depleted T cells, or PBMCs provided the cDNA or gDNA that served as material.

The V segment lost 0 bases and the J segment 5 bases; nucleotides outside the gene matches: 3. In germline, CDR1 is LGHDT, CDR2 YNNKEL (reference sequence). This CDR3 has 14 residues. Authors' data handling: The authors estimated nucleated cell counts from reference gene primer amplification. Clones were read by immunoSEQ multiplex PCR, and TCRdb kept only the in-frame ones, dropping some. V and J calls and clone size come straight from that table; D and trimming were deduced from the DNA. The sample consists of some 250,000 clones, roughly 85% of them appearing once. Sample: peripheral blood. The chain has TRBV3-1 (or the pseudogene TRBV3-2) and TRBJ1-1; 7 positions match TRBD1. This sequence originates from a man aged 25-40 years who had recovered from COVID-19. In DNA form, the CDR3 reads TGTGCCAGCAGCCAAGATTTGGACAGGACTGAAGCTTTCTTT. It specifies CASSQDLDRTEAFF.